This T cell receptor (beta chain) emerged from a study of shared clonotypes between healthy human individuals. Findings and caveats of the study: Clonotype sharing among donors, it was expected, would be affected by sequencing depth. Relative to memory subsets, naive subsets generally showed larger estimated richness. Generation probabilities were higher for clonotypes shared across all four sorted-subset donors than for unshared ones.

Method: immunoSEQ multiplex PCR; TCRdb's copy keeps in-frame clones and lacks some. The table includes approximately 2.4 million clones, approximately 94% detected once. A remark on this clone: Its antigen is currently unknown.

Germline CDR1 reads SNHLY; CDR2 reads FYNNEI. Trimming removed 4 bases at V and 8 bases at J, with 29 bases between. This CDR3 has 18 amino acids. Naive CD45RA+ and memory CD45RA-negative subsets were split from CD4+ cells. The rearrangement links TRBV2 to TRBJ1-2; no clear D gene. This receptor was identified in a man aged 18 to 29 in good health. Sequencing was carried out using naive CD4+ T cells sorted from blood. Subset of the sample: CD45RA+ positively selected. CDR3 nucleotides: TGTGCCAGCAGTGCTAACTCAATCGGGCGGGCCGCAGGAGAAGGCTACACCTTC. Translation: CASSANSIGRAAGEGYTF.